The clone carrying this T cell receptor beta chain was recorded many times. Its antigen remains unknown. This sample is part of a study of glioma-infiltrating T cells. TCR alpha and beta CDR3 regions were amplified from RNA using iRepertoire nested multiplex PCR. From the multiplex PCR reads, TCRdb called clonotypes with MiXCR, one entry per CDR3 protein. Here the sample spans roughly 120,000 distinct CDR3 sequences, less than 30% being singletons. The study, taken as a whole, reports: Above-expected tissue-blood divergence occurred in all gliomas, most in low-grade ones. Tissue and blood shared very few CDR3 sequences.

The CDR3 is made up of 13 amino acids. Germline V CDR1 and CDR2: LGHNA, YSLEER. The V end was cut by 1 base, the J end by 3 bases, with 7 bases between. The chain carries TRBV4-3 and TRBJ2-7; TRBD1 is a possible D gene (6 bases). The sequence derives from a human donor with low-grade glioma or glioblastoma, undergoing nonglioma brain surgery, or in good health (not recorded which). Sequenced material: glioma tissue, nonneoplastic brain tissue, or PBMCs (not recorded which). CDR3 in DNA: TGCGCCAGCAGCCAAGTAGGGGGCTACGAGCAGTACTTC. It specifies CASSQVGGYEQYF.